The 8 T cell receptor beta chains below all came from one sample that was sequenced in a study of post-analysis software for immune sequencing data. Whole-study results and caveats: When patients were compared with controls, a handful of TRBV segments were more frequent, TRBV5-6, TRBV5-1 and TRBV20-1 among them.

Researchers reported that TCR beta cDNA libraries carried unique molecular identifiers. TCRdb re-called the PCR reads with MiXCR, one entry per CDR3 protein. Of about 570,000 distinct CDR3 sequences listed, around a third are singletons. Their antigens remain unidentified. Sequenced material: blood. The source of these receptors is a girl between 2 and 17 years old with multiple sclerosis.

The genes are TRBV29-1 and TRBJ2-1; a weak D match, TRBD1 (5 bases). Looked up from germline, CDR1 is SQVTM and CDR2 is ANQGSEA. The CDR3 loop spans 14 amino acids. V gave up 0 bases and J gave up 10 bases, with 16 bases separating them. The chain's CDR3 is CSVEDLQGSREQFF. The CDR3 DNA reads TGCAGCGTTGAAGATCTTCAGGGTTCCCGGGAGCAGTTCTTC.

Concerning this clonotype itself: Mismatch with germline at one junction end may stem from a read error. This sequence joins TRBV24-1 and TRBJ2-5; D may be TRBD1 (7 bases). Per germline, CDR1 KGHDR and CDR2 SFDVKD. The CDR3 is made up of 16 amino acids. In DNA form, the CDR3 reads TGCGCCACCAGTGATTGGCCCAGGACAGGAGGGGAGACCCAGTACTTC. Translating it yields CATSDWPRTGGETQYF.

The genes are TRBV7-6 and TRBJ1-2; D remains unclear. The CDR3 has 14 amino acids. CDR1 is SGHVS and CDR2 is FNYEAQ in the germline V gene. V shed 6 bases and J shed 5 bases, with 16 bases lying between them. In DNA, the CDR3 is TGTGCCAGCAGTCCTCCGGGAGCCAGTTATGGCTACACCTTC. It encodes CASSPPGASYGYTF. The complete variable domain, with remaining parts taken from reference TRBV7-6 and TRBJ1-2, reads GAGVSQSPRYKVTKRGQDVALRCDPISGHVSLYWYRQALGQGPEFLTYFNYEAQQDKSGLPNDRFSAERPEGSISTLTIQRTEQRDSAMYRCASSPPGASYGYTFGSGTRLTVV.

This clonotype has only a few counts. The chain joins TRBV3-1 to TRBJ1-4, with D possibly TRBD1 on 5 matching bases. With 5 bases removed from V and 3 bases from J, the gap between germline ends came to 13 bases. Per the germline V gene, CDR1 is LGHDT and CDR2 is YNNKEL (reference sequence). The CDR3 is 15 amino acids. CDR3 sequence (DNA): TGTGCCAGCAGCTCCGCGGCGGGGCCTAATGAAAAACTGTTTTTT. Protein product: CASSSAAGPNEKLFF.

V gene TRBV12-3 or TRBV12-4 combines with J gene TRBJ1-1, with 7 bases identical to TRBD1. The CDR3 loop spans 16 amino acids. V shed 5 bases and J 1 base; nucleotides not matched to a gene: 10. CDR3 nucleotides: TGTGCCAGCAGTACCTGGACAGGAGGTCGGAACACTGAAGCTTTCTTT. Translation gives CASSTWTGGRNTEAFF.

A note on this clonotype: The CDR3 does not end in the conserved phenylalanine or tryptophan, so this is likely a read error. The rearrangement joins TRBV5-1 to TRBJ1-5; TRBD1 matches 7 bases. The CDR3 is 14 residues long. The junction had 8 bases not matched to a gene; V was cut back by 4 bases and J by 7 bases. CDR1 is SGHRS and CDR2 is YFSETQ in the germline V gene. The CDR3 nucleotides are TGCGCCAGCAGCCCACAGGGGACGGGGCAGCCCCAGCATGTT. It is translated as CASSPQGTGQPQHV.

The chain recombines TRBV20-1 with TRBJ2-5, with D perhaps matching TRBD2 (5 bases). Trimming removed 5 bases from V and 3 bases from J, with 10 bases in between. The CDR3 has 12 residues. Germline CDR1 and CDR2: DFQATT and SNEGSKA (reference sequence). The CDR3 coding sequence is TGCAGTGCTGCCCACGGGGAAGAGACCCAGTACTTC. It is translated as CSAAHGEETQYF.

The chain has TRBV7-9 and TRBJ1-2, with unresolved D. Germline CDR1 SEHNR, CDR2 FQNEAQ (reference sequence). Trimming pared 3 bases from V and 2 bases from J, leaving 10 bases between. The CDR3 is made up of 14 amino acids. The CDR3, as DNA: TGTGCCAGCAGCTTGGCCGTGAACAACTATGGCTACACCTTC. This encodes CASSLAVNNYGYTF.